This entry lists 6 T cell receptor beta chains sequenced from one sample in a study of T cell responses to AZD1222 COVID-19 vaccine. Sequenced by immunoSEQ multiplex PCR; TCRdb stores in-frame clones only, minus some. The data show approximately 140,000 clones, 94% seen once. The sample here was peripheral blood, taken on day 0 of AZD1222 vaccination. Receptors were obtained from an adult in good health.

The chain is built from TRBV3-1 (or the pseudogene TRBV3-2) and TRBJ2-3; 9 bases agree with TRBD2. CDR3 length: 16 residues. V shed 0 bases, J shed 3 bases, and the junction held 4 bases outside the gene matches. Germline assignment: CDR1 LGHDT and CDR2 YNNKEL (reference sequence). CDR3 sequence reads: CASSQEPSGGTDTQYF. In DNA form, the CDR3 reads TGTGCCAGCAGCCAAGAACCCAGCGGGGGGACAGATACGCAGTATTTT.

This clone was seen a single time. The gene calls are TRBV2 and TRBJ1-4, with D hard to call. The CDR3 runs 13 residues. Trimming took 4 bases from V and 14 from J, leaving 17 bases between them. Germline V lookup: CDR1 SNHLY, CDR2 FYNNEI. The CDR3 loop reads CASSGLPPSQLFF. CDR3 in DNA: TGTGCCAGCAGTGGTCTCCCGCCCAGTCAGCTGTTTTTT. Using reference TRBV2 and TRBJ1-4 for the parts outside the CDR3, the full variable domain is EPEVTQTPSHQVTQMGQEVILRCVPISNHLYFYWYRQILGQKVEFLVSFYNNEISEKSEIFDDQFSVERPDGSNFTLKIRSTKLEDSAMYFCASSGLPPSQLFFGSGTQLSVL.

This clone is a singleton in its sample. CDR3 in amino acids: CASSQPTGPSYNEQFF. Here the CDR3 DNA reads TGTGCCAGCAGCCAACCGACAGGGCCCTCCTACAATGAGCAGTTCTTC. The chain carries TRBV14 and TRBJ2-1, with TRBD1 matching over 7 bases. The CDR3 has 16 residues. V lost 2 bases to trimming and J lost 0 bases; unmatched junction nucleotides: 4. Germline V CDR1 and CDR2: SGHDN, FVKESK.

This chain joins TRBV19 and TRBJ1-2; D is ambiguous. Germline V lookup: CDR1 LNHDA, CDR2 SQIVND (reference sequence). This CDR3 comprises 16 residues. Trimming took off 0 bases at V and 3 bases at J, with 14 bases between the two ends. The CDR3: CASSIDLARMYYGYTF. DNA for the CDR3: TGTGCCAGTAGTATAGATTTGGCAAGGATGTACTATGGCTACACCTTC.

The rearrangement links TRBV21-1 to TRBJ2-7; the D segment call TRBD2 is taken from the table without a DNA check. TRBV21-1 corresponds to a pseudogene. The length of the CDR3 is 17 residues. The CDR3 loop is CASRHPARAGGPYEQYV. DNA of the CDR3: TGTGCCAGCAGACATCCGGCGAGAGCGGGGGGGCCCTACGAGCAGTACGTC.

The chain employs TRBV19 and TRBJ1-5; 7 bases are shared with TRBD1. Trimming removed 2 bases from V and 10 bases from J; junction bases left unmatched: 8. CDR3 length equals 14 residues. The germline V gene encodes CDR1 LNHDA and CDR2 SQIVND (reference sequence). The CDR3 sequence is CASSIPWQGGPQHF. DNA for the CDR3: TGTGCCAGTAGTATACCCTGGCAGGGGGGACCCCAGCATTTT. The whole variable domain, filled in from reference TRBV19 and TRBJ1-5, reads DGGITQSPKYLFRKEGQNVTLSCEQNLNHDAMYWYRQDPGQGLRLIYYSQIVNDFQKGDIAEGYSVSREKKESFPLTVTSAQKNPTAFYLCASSIPWQGGPQHFGDGTRLSIL.